This T cell receptor beta chain was obtained from a study of T cell responses to AZD1222 COVID-19 vaccine. A remark on this clone: Its target is not known.

Germline V lookup: CDR1 LNHDA, CDR2 SQIVND (reference sequence). The CDR3 loop spans 14 amino acids. Trimming removed 5 bases from V and 4 bases from J; junction bases left unmatched: 7. General study results and limits: Spike-specific TCR depth and breadth grew after two AZD1222 doses. Of spike-specific TCRs, nearly half reportedly target regions left unmutated in variants.

Data came from immunoSEQ multiplex PCR; TCRdb stores just in-frame clones and leaves some out. The table lists about 160,000 clones, around 93% of them singletons. The V call is TRBV19, the J call TRBJ2-7, with 8 bases lining up with TRBD1. The TCR sequence derives from an adult in good health. The sample consisted of peripheral blood, taken on day 0 of AZD1222 vaccination. The CDR3 loop is CASSAQGAQYEQYF. The DNA for the CDR3 is TGTGCCAGTAGTGCTCAGGGGGCTCAATACGAGCAGTACTTC.